This TCR beta chain was recovered during a study of T cell repertoires in cytomegalovirus infection. As concerns this clonotype: Its antigen is as yet unknown.

TCRdb re-derived calls from the reads in MiXCR, one entry per CDR3 protein. The table records about 770,000 distinct CDR3 sequences, 29% of them present only once. Trimming shortened V by 0 bases and J by 7 bases, and 13 bases separated the two germline ends. The CDR3 is 16 amino acids. CDR1 LGHNA and CDR2 YNFKEQ come from the germline V gene. The receptor's source is a human donor in good health (CMV status not recorded). Some clones in this sample may be carry-over from other donors' samples. The chain couples TRBV4-2 to TRBJ1-6; no clear D gene. Material: cultured CD8+ T cells from PBMCs, obtained from culture after CMV antigen stimulation. The DNA for the CDR3 is TGTGCCAGCAGCCAAGATCTATTCAGGAGCAATTCACCCCTCCACTTT. Translating gives CASSQDLFRSNSPLHF.